This T cell receptor (beta chain) was documented in a study of OX40 agonist ivuxolimab in advanced cancers. Study details: Patients with hepatocellular carcinoma, melanoma, renal cell or head and neck cancer made up the dose-escalation patients. Cohort: roughly 80% men, mean age approximately 60, aged about 20 to 90.

Turning to this clone: The antigen remains unidentified.

Profiled with immunoSEQ multiplex PCR; TCRdb holds only in-frame clones, not every one. Of about 80,000 clones listed, 85% to 95% are singletons. The germline V and J ends were trimmed by 5 bases and 0 bases, with 17 bases remaining between them. The CDR3 is 16 amino acids. Germline V lookup: CDR1 LNHDA, CDR2 SQIVND (reference sequence). Study results and caveats: Partly responding patients at 0.1-3.0 mg/kg showed some of the smallest clonal expansion.

The J gene is TRBJ2-7, the V gene TRBV19; D remains unclear. This specimen consisted of CD4+ or CD8+ T cells sorted from blood, obtained in a trial of the OX40 agonist ivuxolimab. This TCR was sampled from an adult with an advanced solid tumor such as melanoma, head and neck, liver or kidney cancer. The CDR3 coding sequence is TGTGCCAGTAGTGAATCCCGGCGGCTGACCTCCTACGAGCAGTACTTC. Its translation is CASSESRRLTSYEQYF.